The TCR beta chain described here comes from a study of shared clonotypes between healthy human individuals (dated by TCRdb to between 2020 and 2021). Broadly, across the study: Two women and a few men aged 18 to 49 years were included in the cohort. For each donor, CD4 naive and CD4 memory were each run on three plates, CD8 naive on two plates, and CD8 memory on one plate. To estimate repertoire size and how much clonotypes are shared between individuals, the study performed deep sequencing of blood TCR repertoires from roughly five healthy adults. To increase sequencing depth and limit assay-specific biases, different laboratories used diverse techniques to prepare libraries and sequence TCR repertoires. Each donor's leukapheresis produced roughly between roughly 0.94 and 9.5 billion PBMCs.

Using the deep immunoSEQ assay, TCR CDR3 regions were amplified from genomic DNA by multiplex PCR. Extracted genomic DNA from each cell subset was spread evenly across all wells of several immunoSEQ 96-well plates, with each plate serving as a replicate. For sorted subsets, approximately 210 ng genomic DNA, equal to tens of thousands of T cell genomes, was loaded into each replicate PCR. Purified libraries were measured with a Qubit 3.0 fluorometer, size-checked on a Bioanalyzer 2100, and measured again with the KAPA Library Quantification kit. A separate single-read 150-cycle Illumina NextSeq 550 flow cell was used to sequence each immunoSEQ 96-well plate. Concerning the study's data processing: Because the immunoSEQ output included only junctional sequences and no quality scores, the filtering could not be the same as the filtering used for full-length reads. Sequences were annotated with PyIR, a Python wrapper for IgBLAST v1.9, using IMGT germline references to assign V/J genes and CDR3. Any read was removed if the V/J assignment was weak (E-value above 1e-6), the CDR3 was missing, or the read contained stop codons, out-of-frame junctions, or ambiguous translated residues. V3J clonotypes were defined as sequences sharing an identical inferred V gene, J gene, and CDR3 amino acid sequence. The percentage overlap between two repertoires was calculated by dividing the number of shared unique clonotypes by the size of the smaller repertoire. Three approaches were used to assess repertoire richness: RTK rarefaction, the Chao1 estimator, and Recon v2.1 estimates of unobserved clonotypes. Generation probabilities for all TCRbeta clonotypes obtained by the gDNA method from a handful of donors were computed using OLGA. Imported from immuneACCESS, the table was reduced by TCRdb to in-frame sequences with V and J called. These copies leave out some clones; in studies compared against another copy, an unresolved V gene accounts for under half, and the cause of the remainder is not known. V, J and clone size reflect that table, while D and trimming were determined from the DNA. In all, the sample holds about 510,000 clones, and 95% to 97% of those were seen once. The biggest ten clones account for about 0.054% of the sample.

Healthy HIV-negative adults with no recently reported acute infections or vaccinations were included as donors. Every donor was a Caucasian adult living in Nashville, Tennessee, USA. Magnetic negative selection was used to enrich CD4+ T cells, after which naive cells were positively selected on CD45RA and the negative fraction became the memory subset. Blood was collected by leukapheresis, and PBMCs were isolated by Ficoll-Histopaque density gradient centrifugation and then cryopreserved in liquid nitrogen vapor phase. Analytical flow cytometry was used to check the purity and quantity of every magnetically sorted T cell population. Each sorted fraction had its genomic DNA isolated and then quantified by UV absorbance on a Nanodrop 2000c. A remark on this clone: There is no known antigen for this receptor. Base qualities are not at hand, and no much larger clone is one base apart. Other nucleotide sequences in the sample specify the same CDR3.

Results and caveats for the whole study, not just this receptor: Rarefaction of sorted-subset datasets indicated incomplete sequencing despite the large sequencing depth. When a handful of donors were compared, the shared fraction of clonotypes was roughly 4.8% for naive CD4, 3.5% for naive CD8, 2.3% for memory CD4, and approximately 0.4% for memory CD8. Pairwise subsampling led to the expectation that sequencing depth would affect the degree of clonotype sharing among donors. Naive subsets generally had larger estimated clonotype richness than memory subsets. Higher generation probabilities were observed for clonotypes shared by all four sorted-subset donors than for non-shared clonotypes. Because the study included only a small number of donors, the genetic and exposure-history diversity represented was limited. Sampling was restricted to blood, and TCR repertoires in tissue are likely to differ from TCR repertoires in blood.

The material sequenced was naive CD4+ T cells sorted from blood. According to the study, the label for this sample's cell subset or site signals: CD45RA+ positively selected. The clonotype originates from a young woman in good health.

The bases read TGTGCCAGCAGCGTTGGTAGCGGGAGTTACAATGAGCAGTTCTTC. Translated, this is CASSVGSGSYNEQFF. The chain joins TRBV9 to TRBJ2-1; TRBD2 lines up with 9 middle nucleotides. Unmatched junction bases come to 4, with V trimmed by 2 bases and J by 4 bases. Counted from cysteine to phenylalanine, this CDR3 has 15 amino acids. CDR3 DNA only is kept here, 45 bases in frame from base 1. The germline V gene sets CDR1 to SGDLS and CDR2 to YYNGEE.